A selection of T cell receptor beta chains follows, all from one sample in a study of CD8 T cells in ankylosing spondylitis. TCRdb recomputed calls from the 5' RACE reads with MiXCR, one row per CDR3 protein. The table lists approximately 550,000 distinct CDR3 sequences, approximately 12% of them singletons. Sequencing input: blood, either unsorted or a sorted T cell fraction (not recorded which). These TCRs come from a male donor with ankylosing spondylitis. Both conserved end residues are part of each CDR3. Fields, in order: J gene, D gene, clone size, V gene, CDR3 DNA, CDR3 protein. A D gene is named only where the DNA matches it firmly. Rows may omit the clone size; those that give it use once, few, many or a size class.

TRBJ1-5 TRBD1 . TRBV7-8 TGTGCCAGCAGCCCCCAAAACAGGGGAAGCAATCAGCCCCAGCATTTT CASSPQNRGSNQPQHF
TRBJ2-1 . . TRBV10-3 TGTGCCATCAGTGGGAGTGGGGATGAGCAGTTCTTC CAISGSGDEQFF
TRBJ2-7 . many TRBV12-3/TRBV12-4 TGTGCCAGCAGTTTAGTGCGCGGCGAGCAGTACTTC CASSLVRGEQYF
TRBJ2-3 TRBD2 . TRBV10-3 TGTGCCACCAAGGGGGCTAGCGGGGTCACAGATACGCAGTATTTT CATKGASGVTDTQYF
TRBJ2-5 TRBD2 few TRBV3-1 TGTGCCAGCAGCCGTCGGTTGCCTAGCCCCGGGGGGGAGACCCAGTACTTC CASSRRLPSPGGETQYF
TRBJ2-3 TRBD2 few TRBV25-1 TGTGCCAGCAGTGATTTAGGGCGGGAGATCTTCACAGATACGCAGTATTTT CASSDLGREIFTDTQYF
TRBJ2-4 TRBD2 few TRBV12-3/TRBV12-4 TGTGCCAGCAGTGGAGGGGGCGGTAGTAGCGGGAGCGAGGGTTTAAACATTCAGTACTTC CASSGGGGSSGSEGLNIQYF
TRBJ1-5 . . TRBV20-1 TGCAGTGCTAGAGATACTGATCATCAGCCCCAGCATTTT CSARDTDHQPQHF
TRBJ2-7 . few TRBV20-1 TGCAGTGCTAGCTGGGACCTTGAAAACTTC CSASWDLENF
TRBJ1-5 . few TRBV14 TGTGCCAGCAGCCAATTTAGGAGCAATCAGCCCCAGCATTTT CASSQFRSNQPQHF
TRBJ2-2 TRBD2 few TRBV5-6 TGTGCCAGCAGCCCCGGACTAGCACCCACCGGGGAGCTGTTTTTT CASSPGLAPTGELFF
TRBJ2-2 . many TRBV12-3/TRBV12-4 TGTGCCAGCACCCTGGGATCCGGGGAGCTGTTTTTT CASTLGSGELFF
TRBJ1-2 . many TRBV29-1 TGCAGCGTTGAATCGGGCGGTGGCTACACCTTC CSVESGGGYTF
TRBJ2-3 . few TRBV29-1 TGCAGCGTTGGCCGACGAGGAGGGACATACACAGATACGCAGTATTTT CSVGRRGGTYTDTQYF
TRBJ2-7 . . TRBV20-1 TGCAGTGCTAGAGTTCCGGGACGGACCGCATCCGAGCAGTACTTC CSARVPGRTASEQYF
TRBJ1-2 . . TRBV6-1 TGTGCCAGCAGTCCAACGACAAATAACTATGGCTACACCTTC CASSPTTNNYGYTF
TRBJ2-7 TRBD1 few TRBV7-2 TGTGCCAGCAGCGCCCGGGACAGGGGTAGCTTCTACGAGCAGTACTTC CASSARDRGSFYEQYF
TRBJ2-1 . . TRBV4-1 TGCGCCAGCAGCCACCTTGTCGCCAATGAGCAGTTCTTC CASSHLVANEQFF
TRBJ1-6 . . TRBV19 TGTGCCAGTAGTATTCACCCAGGGACGACTAATTCACCCCTCCACTTT CASSIHPGTTNSPLHF
TRBJ1-6 . . TRBV20-1 TGCAGTGCCGGCGGACAGAAGAATTCACCCCTCCACTTT CSAGGQKNSPLHF
TRBJ2-3 TRBD2 . TRBV24-1 TGTGCCACCAGTGAGGGACTAGCGGCGCAGTATTTT CATSEGLAAQYF
TRBJ2-7 TRBD1 few TRBV20-1 TGCAGTTTCAGGGGGTCCTCCTACGAGCAGTACTTC CSFRGSSYEQYF
TRBJ2-2 . few TRBV7-9 TGTGCCAGCAGCTTCCCGGCGGAGGGCGGGGAGCTGTTTTTT CASSFPAEGGELFF
TRBJ2-3 . few TRBV15 TGTGCCACCAGCGGGGGAGTATCAGATACGCAGTATTTT CATSGGVSDTQYF
TRBJ2-5 TRBD1 . TRBV11-2 TGTGCCAGCAGCGTACGAGACAGGGGGGAGACCCAGTACTTC CASSVRDRGETQYF
TRBJ2-2 TRBD1 . TRBV20-1 TGCAGTGCTAGGGGCGTACAGGGGACCGGGGAGCTGTTTTTT CSARGVQGTGELFF
TRBJ2-6 TRBD1 . TRBV20-1 TGCAGTGCTAGAGAGACAGGGGACAACGTCCTGACTTTC CSARETGDNVLTF
TRBJ1-1 TRBD1 . TRBV6-5 TGTGCCAGCAGTTACATCGTTGCAGGGGGCACTGAAGCTTTCTTT CASSYIVAGGTEAFF
TRBJ1-3 TRBD1 . TRBV5-1 TGCGCCAGCAGCCCGGGACAGGGGACAAACACCATATATTTT CASSPGQGTNTIYF
TRBJ2-1 TRBD2 . TRBV11-2 TGTGCCAGCAGCCTACAAAGTGGGCGGGGGCTAGCGGGAAGCTCCTACAATGAGCAGTTCTTC CASSLQSGRGLAGSSYNEQFF